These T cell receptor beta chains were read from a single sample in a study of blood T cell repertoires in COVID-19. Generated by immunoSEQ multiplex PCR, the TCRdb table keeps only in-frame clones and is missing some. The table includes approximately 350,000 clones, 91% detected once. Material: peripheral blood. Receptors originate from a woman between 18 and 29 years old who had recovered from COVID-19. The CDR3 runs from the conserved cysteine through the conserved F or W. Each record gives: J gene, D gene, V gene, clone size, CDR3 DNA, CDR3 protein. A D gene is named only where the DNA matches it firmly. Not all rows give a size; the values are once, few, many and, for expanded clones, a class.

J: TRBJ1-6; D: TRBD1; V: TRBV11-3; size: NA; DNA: TGTGCCAGCAGCTTCCGACAGGGGAACGGGGATTCACCCCTCCACTTT; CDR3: CASSFRQGNGDSPLHF
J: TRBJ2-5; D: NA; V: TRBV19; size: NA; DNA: TGTGCCAGTAGTCTCTACTTGTACCAAGAGACCCAGTACTTC; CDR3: CASSLYLYQETQYF
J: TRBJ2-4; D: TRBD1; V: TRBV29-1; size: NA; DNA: TGCAGCGCGGGGGACAGGGTAAACATTCAGTACTTC; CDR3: CSAGDRVNIQYF
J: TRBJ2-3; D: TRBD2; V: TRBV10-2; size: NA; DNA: TGCGCCAGCAACCTACTAGCGGGAATCACAGATACGCAGTATTTT; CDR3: CASNLLAGITDTQYF
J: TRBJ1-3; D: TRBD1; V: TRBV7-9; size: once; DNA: TGTGCCAGCAGCCTAACAGGGGTGTCTGGAAACACCATATATTTT; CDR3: CASSLTGVSGNTIYF
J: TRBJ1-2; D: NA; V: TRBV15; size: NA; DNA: TGTGCCACCAGCAGAGCGCGGGCCTTCTATGGCTACACCTTC; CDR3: CATSRARAFYGYTF
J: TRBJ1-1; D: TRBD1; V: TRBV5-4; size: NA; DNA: TGTGCCAGCAGCTTCTCAGGGGGCGCGGAAGCTTTCTTT; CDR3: CASSFSGGAEAFF
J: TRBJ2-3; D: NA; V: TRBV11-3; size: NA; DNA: TGTGCCAGCAGCCCCCGGTCGCGAACTACAGATACGCAGTATTTT; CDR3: CASSPRSRTTDTQYF
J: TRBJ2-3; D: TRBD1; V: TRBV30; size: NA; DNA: TGTGCCTGGAGTCTCCGGGACAGGGTGTTAGATACGCAGTATTTT; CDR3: CAWSLRDRVLDTQYF
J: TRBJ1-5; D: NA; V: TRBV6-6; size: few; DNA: TGTGCCAGCAGTCCCCTAGTCCGTCATTATAGCAATCAGCCCCAGCATTTT; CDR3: CASSPLVRHYSNQPQHF
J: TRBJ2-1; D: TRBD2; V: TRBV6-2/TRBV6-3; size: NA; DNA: TGTGCCAGCAGTTACCTGAGGGTCACGGGGGGGAGGTACAATGAGCAGTTCTTC; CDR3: CASSYLRVTGGRYNEQFF
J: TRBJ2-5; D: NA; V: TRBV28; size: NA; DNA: TGTGCCAGCAGTGCGCCAGGGTACCAAGAGACCCAGTACTTC; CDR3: CASSAPGYQETQYF
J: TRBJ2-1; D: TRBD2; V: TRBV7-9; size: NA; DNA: TGTGCCAGCAGCCCAAGGGCTATTCCCGGACTAGCTGGCGAGCAGTTCTTC; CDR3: CASSPRAIPGLAGEQFF
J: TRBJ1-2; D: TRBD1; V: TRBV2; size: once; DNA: TGTGCCAGCAGTGGGAACGACAGGGCCTATGGCTACACCTTC; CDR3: CASSGNDRAYGYTF
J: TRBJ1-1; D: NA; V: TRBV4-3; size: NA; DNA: TGCGCCAGCAGCCATTTGGGGTTTGCGGGCACTGAAGCTTTCTTT; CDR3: CASSHLGFAGTEAFF
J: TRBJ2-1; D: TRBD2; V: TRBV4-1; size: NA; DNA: TGCGCCAGCAGCCAGACCGCGGGAGGGGACGGGACAAGCCCCAATGAGCAGTTCTTC; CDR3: CASSQTAGGDGTSPNEQFF
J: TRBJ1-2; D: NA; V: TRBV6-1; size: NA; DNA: TGTGCCAGCAGTGAATATACTGGCACCTTC; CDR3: CASSEYTGTF
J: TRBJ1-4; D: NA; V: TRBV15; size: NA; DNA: TGTGCCACCAGCATCCGGTCCTTTAATGAAAAACTGTTTTTT; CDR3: CATSIRSFNEKLFF